A single sample gave rise to the 5 T cell receptor beta chains below, sequenced in a study of cytomegalovirus exposure and HLA in healthy donors. A multiplex PCR was run with 60 Vbeta primers and 13 Jbeta primers. TCRdb keeps only in-frame clones here, not all; method: immunoSEQ multiplex PCR. The sample lists over 150,000 clones; around 77% were seen once. The sequenced material came from PBMCs. The source of these receptors is a woman aged 25 to 39 in good health and CMV-seronegative.

The chain couples TRBV12-5 to TRBJ2-1, with D unclear. The V and J ends lost 2 bases and 4 bases respectively, with 12 bases between them. This CDR3 region has 15 residues. Germline CDR1 and CDR2: LGHNT and FRNRAP. DNA of the CDR3: TGTGCTAGTGGTTTGTCCGAGGTACTATACAATGAGCAGTTCTTC. Protein sequence: CASGLSEVLYNEQFF. Filled out from reference TRBV12-5 and TRBJ2-1, the complete variable domain reads DARVTQTPRHKVTEMGQEVTMRCQPILGHNTVFWYRQTMMQGLELLAYFRNRAPLDDSGMPKDRFSAEMPDATLATLKIQPSEPRDSAVYFCASGLSEVLYNEQFFGPGTRLTVL.

The chain uses TRBV6-5 and TRBJ1-4; 9 bases map to TRBD1. The germline V gene has CDR1 MNHEY and CDR2 SVGAGI. V trimming: 6 bases; J trimming: 8 bases; junction bases outside the gene matches: 10. The CDR3 covers 15 residues. The DNA for the CDR3 is TGTGCCAGCAGCTACGGGGACAGGGTTAAGGAAAAACTGTTTTTT. It specifies CASSYGDRVKEKLFF.

The chain uses TRBV11-1 and TRBJ1-4; 8 bases map to TRBD1. After removal of 5 bases from V and 6 bases from J, the junction contained 5 bases not matched to a gene. This CDR3 has 14 amino acids. CDR1 and CDR2 (germline): SGHAT, FQDESV (reference sequence). In DNA form, the CDR3 reads TGTGCCAGCAGCCGGACAGGGAAATATGAAAAACTGTTTTTT. Protein sequence: CASSRTGKYEKLFF.

This chain links TRBV6-1 with TRBJ2-7; D remains ambiguous. This CDR3 is built from 16 residues. Germline CDR1 and CDR2: MNHNS and SASEGT. The ends were cut back, 1 base at V and 2 bases at J, with 15 bases in the middle. CDR3 protein: CASSEGPSHPTYEQYF. In DNA form, the CDR3 reads TGTGCCAGCAGTGAAGGGCCTTCCCACCCCACCTACGAGCAGTACTTC.

This clone was observed a handful of times. The CDR3 reads CASRSGQKNEKLFF. The CDR3 DNA follows: TGTGCCAGTAGGAGCGGACAGAAAAATGAAAAACTGTTTTTT. The chain is built from TRBV19 and TRBJ1-4, with D tentatively TRBD1 (6 bases). The germline V gene has CDR1 LNHDA and CDR2 SQIVND (reference sequence). This CDR3 contains 14 residues. Trimming left V 6 bases short and J 5 bases short, with 13 bases between.